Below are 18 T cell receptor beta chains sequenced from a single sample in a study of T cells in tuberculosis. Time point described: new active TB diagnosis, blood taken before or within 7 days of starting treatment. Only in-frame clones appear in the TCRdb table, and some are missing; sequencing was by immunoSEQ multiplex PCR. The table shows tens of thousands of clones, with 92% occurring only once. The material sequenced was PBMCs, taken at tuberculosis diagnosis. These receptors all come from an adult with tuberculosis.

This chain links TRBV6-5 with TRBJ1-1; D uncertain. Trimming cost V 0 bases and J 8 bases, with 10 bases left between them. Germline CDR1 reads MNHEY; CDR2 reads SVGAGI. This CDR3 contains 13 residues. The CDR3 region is CASSYSRAAEAFF. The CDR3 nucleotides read TGTGCCAGCAGTTACTCGAGGGCAGCCGAAGCTTTCTTT.

CDR3 sequence reads: CASSEEAGGYNEQFF. The CDR3 DNA is TGTGCCAGCAGTGAAGAGGCAGGGGGCTACAATGAGCAGTTCTTC. This chain joins TRBV2 and TRBJ2-1; 7 nucleotides match TRBD1. The CDR3 consists of 15 residues. V lost 1 base, J lost 3 bases, and 3 bases stayed unmatched. Germline assignment: CDR1 SNHLY and CDR2 FYNNEI.

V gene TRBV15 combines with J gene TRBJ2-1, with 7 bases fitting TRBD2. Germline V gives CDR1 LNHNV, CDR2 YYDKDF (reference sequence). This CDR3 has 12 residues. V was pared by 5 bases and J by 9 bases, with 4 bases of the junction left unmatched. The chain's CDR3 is CATSPTGGEQFF. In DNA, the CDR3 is TGTGCCACCAGCCCAACGGGAGGTGAGCAGTTCTTC.

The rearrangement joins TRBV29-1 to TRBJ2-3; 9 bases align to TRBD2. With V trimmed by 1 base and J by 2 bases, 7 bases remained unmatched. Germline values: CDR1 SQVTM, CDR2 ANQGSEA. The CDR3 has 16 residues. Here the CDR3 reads CSVEVGGGGSTDTQYF. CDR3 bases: TGCAGCGTTGAAGTGGGCGGGGGGGGTTCCACAGATACGCAGTATTTT.

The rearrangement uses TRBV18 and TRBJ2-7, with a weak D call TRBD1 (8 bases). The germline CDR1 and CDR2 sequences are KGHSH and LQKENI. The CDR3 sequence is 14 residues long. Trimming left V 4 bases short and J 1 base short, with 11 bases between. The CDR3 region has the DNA TGTGCCAGCTCACTACAGGGGGGGTCCTACGAGCAGTACTTC. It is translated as CASSLQGGSYEQYF. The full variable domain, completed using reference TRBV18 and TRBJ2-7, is NAGVMQNPRHLVRRRGQEARLRCSPMKGHSHVYWYRQLPEEGLKFMVYLQKENIIDESGMPKERFSAEFPKEGPSILRIQQVVRGDSAAYFCASSLQGGSYEQYFGPGTRLTVT.

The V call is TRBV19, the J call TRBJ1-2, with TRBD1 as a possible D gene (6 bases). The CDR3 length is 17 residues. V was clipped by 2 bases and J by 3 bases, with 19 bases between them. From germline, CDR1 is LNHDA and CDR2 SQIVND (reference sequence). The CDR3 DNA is TGTGCCAGTAGTATACTGGGACACAGACCTCGCGACTATGGCTACACCTTC. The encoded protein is CASSILGHRPRDYGYTF.

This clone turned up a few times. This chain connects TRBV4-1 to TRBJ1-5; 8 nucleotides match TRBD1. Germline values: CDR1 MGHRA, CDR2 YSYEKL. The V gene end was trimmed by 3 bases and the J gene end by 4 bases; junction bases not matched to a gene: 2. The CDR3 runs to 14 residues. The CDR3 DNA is TGCGCCAGCAGCCATCGACAGGGGAATCAGCCCCAGCATTTT. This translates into CASSHRQGNQPQHF.

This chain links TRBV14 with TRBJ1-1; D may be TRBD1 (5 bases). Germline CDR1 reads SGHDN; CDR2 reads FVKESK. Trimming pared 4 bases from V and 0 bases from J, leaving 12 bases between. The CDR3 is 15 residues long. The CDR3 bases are TGTGCCAGCAGCCGTGGGGCTCTCTTGAACACTGAAGCTTTCTTT. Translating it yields CASSRGALLNTEAFF.

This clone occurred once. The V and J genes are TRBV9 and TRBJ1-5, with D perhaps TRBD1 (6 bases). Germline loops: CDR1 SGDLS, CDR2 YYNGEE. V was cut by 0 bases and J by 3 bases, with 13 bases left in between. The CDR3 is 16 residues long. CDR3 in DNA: TGTGCCAGCAGCGTAGATATCAGGGGCTACAATCAGCCCCAGCATTTT. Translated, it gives CASSVDIRGYNQPQHF.

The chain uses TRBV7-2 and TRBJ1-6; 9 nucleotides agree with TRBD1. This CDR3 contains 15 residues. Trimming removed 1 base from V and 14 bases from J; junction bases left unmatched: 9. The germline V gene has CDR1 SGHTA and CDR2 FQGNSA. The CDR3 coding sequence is TGTGCCAGCAGCTTAGACGGGACAGGGTCGTTCACCCTCCACTTT. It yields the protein CASSLDGTGSFTLHF. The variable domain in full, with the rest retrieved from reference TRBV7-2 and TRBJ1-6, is GAGVSQSPSNKVTEKGKDVELRCDPISGHTALYWYRQSLGQGLEFLIYFQGNSAPDKSGLPSDRFSAERTGGSVSTLTIQRTQQEDSAVYLCASSLDGTGSFTLHFGNGTRLTVT.

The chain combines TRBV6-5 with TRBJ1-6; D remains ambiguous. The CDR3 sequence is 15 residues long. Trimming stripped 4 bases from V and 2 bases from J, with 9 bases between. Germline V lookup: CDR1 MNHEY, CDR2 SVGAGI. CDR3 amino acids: CASSFLGAYNSPLHF. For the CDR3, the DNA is TGTGCCAGCAGTTTCCTCGGAGCCTATAATTCACCCCTCCACTTT.

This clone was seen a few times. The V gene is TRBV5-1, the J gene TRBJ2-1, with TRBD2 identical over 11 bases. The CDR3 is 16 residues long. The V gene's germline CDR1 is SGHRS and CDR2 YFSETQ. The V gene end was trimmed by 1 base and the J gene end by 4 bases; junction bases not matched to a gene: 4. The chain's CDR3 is CASSLLGLADYNEQFF. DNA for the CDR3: TGCGCCAGCAGCTTGTTGGGACTAGCGGATTACAATGAGCAGTTCTTC.

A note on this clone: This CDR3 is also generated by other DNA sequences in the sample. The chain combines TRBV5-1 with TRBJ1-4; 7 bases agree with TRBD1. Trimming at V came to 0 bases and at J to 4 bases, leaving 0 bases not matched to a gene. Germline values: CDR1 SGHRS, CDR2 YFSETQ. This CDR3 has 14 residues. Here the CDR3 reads CASSLGQGNEKLFF. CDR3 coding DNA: TGCGCCAGCAGCTTGGGACAGGGTAATGAAAAACTGTTTTTT. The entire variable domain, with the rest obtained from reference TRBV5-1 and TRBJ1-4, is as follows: KAGVTQTPRYLIKTRGQQVTLSCSPISGHRSVSWYQQTPGQGLQFLFEYFSETQRNKGNFPGRFSGRQFSNSRSEMNVSTLELGDSALYLCASSLGQGNEKLFFGSGTQLSVL.

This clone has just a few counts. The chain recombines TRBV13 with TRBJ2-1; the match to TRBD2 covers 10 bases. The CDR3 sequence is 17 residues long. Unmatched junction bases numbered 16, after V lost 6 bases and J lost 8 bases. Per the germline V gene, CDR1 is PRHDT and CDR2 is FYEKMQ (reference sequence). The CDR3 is CASRPIAGGALQDEQFF. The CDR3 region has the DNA TGTGCCAGCAGGCCCATAGCGGGAGGCGCCCTACAGGATGAGCAGTTCTTC.

The CDR3 DNA follows: TGCGCCAGCAGCTTGTACGGGAGTAGCACAGATACGCAGTATTTT. Protein: CASSLYGSSTDTQYF. V usage is TRBV5-1 and J usage is TRBJ2-3; D might be TRBD2 (6 bases). This CDR3 region has 15 residues. The V gene lost 1 base and the J gene lost 0 bases, with 9 bases spanning the gap. The germline V gene has CDR1 SGHRS and CDR2 YFSETQ. Full variable domain (rest looked up from reference TRBV5-1 and TRBJ2-3): KAGVTQTPRYLIKTRGQQVTLSCSPISGHRSVSWYQQTPGQGLQFLFEYFSETQRNKGNFPGRFSGRQFSNSRSEMNVSTLELGDSALYLCASSLYGSSTDTQYFGPGTRLTVL.

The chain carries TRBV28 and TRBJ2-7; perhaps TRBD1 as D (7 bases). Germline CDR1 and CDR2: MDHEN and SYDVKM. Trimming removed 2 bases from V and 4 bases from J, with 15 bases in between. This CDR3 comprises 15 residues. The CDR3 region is CASSLPGGGPYEQYF. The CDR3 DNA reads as TGTGCCAGCAGTTTACCAGGAGGGGGCCCATACGAGCAGTACTTC.

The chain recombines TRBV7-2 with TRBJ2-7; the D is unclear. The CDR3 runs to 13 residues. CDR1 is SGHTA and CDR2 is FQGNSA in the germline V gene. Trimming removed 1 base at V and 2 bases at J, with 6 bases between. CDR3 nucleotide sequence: TGTGCCAGCAGCTTAGGGGCACCCTACGAGCAGTACTTC. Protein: CASSLGAPYEQYF.

CDR3 amino acids: CASSYSTEGPGNTIYF. The CDR3 DNA sequence: TGTGCCAGCAGTTACTCTACGGAGGGCCCTGGAAACACCATATATTTT. The J gene is TRBJ1-3, the V gene TRBV6-5; D unclear. The CDR3 covers 16 residues. With 0 bases removed from V and 2 bases from J, the gap between germline ends came to 11 bases. Germline CDR1 MNHEY, CDR2 SVGAGI.